This TCR beta chain was identified during a study of shared clonotypes between healthy human individuals (dated by TCRdb to 2020 to 2021). Broadly, across the study: A few men and a couple of women, aged 18 to 49 years, made up the cohort. Different laboratories and diverse techniques were used to prepare libraries and sequence TCR repertoires, to increase sequencing depth and limit assay-specific biases. To estimate repertoire size and how much clonotype sharing occurs between individuals, the study deeply sequenced the blood TCR repertoires of roughly 5 healthy adults. Between about 0.85 and 8.9 billion PBMCs per donor were obtained by leukapheresis. For each donor, three plates each were used for CD4 naive and CD4 memory, two plates were used for CD8 naive, and one plate was used for CD8 memory.

The CDR3 numbers 16 residues from cysteine through phenylalanine. The only DNA kept is the CDR3, 48 bases in frame from the first base. The germline V gene sets CDR1 to SNHLY and CDR2 to FYNNEI. Compared with germline, V lacks 4 bases and J lacks 0 bases; bases without a gene match: 3. What the study reported, not specific to this receptor: Pairwise subsampling indicated that sequencing depth was expected to affect the degree of clonotype sharing among donors. Sampling was restricted to blood, and TCR repertoires in tissues likely differ from the TCR repertoires found in blood. Sharing across a few donors was observed for around 5% of naive CD4, over 3% of naive CD8, 2% to 2.5% of memory CD4, and roughly 0.4% of memory CD8 clonotypes. Clonotypes shared by all four sorted-subset donors showed higher generation probabilities than non-shared clonotypes. Naive subsets generally had larger estimated clonotype richness than memory subsets did. Incomplete sequencing was indicated by rarefaction of sorted-subset datasets, despite the large sequencing depth. The genetic and exposure-history diversity represented was limited by the small number of donors.

Using the deep immunoSEQ assay, multiplex PCR amplified TCR CDR3 regions from genomic DNA. Extracted genomic DNA from each cell subset was distributed evenly across all wells of several immunoSEQ 96-well plates, and each plate was treated as a replicate. For sorted subsets, roughly 200 ng of genomic DNA, equivalent to some 33,000 T cell genomes, went into each replicate PCR. The purified libraries were quantified using a Qubit 3.0 fluorometer, sized with a Bioanalyzer 2100, and then quantified again using the KAPA Library Quantification kit. A separate single-read 150-cycle Illumina NextSeq 550 flow cell was used to sequence each immunoSEQ 96-well plate. Per the original workflow: Because the immunoSEQ output included only junctional sequences and no quality scores, the filtering could not be the same as the filtering used for full-length reads. To assign V/J genes and CDR3, sequences were annotated against IMGT germline references using PyIR, a Python wrapper for IgBLAST v1.9. Reads were filtered out if the reads had weak V/J assignments (E-value above 1e-6), no CDR3, stop codons, out-of-frame junctions, or ambiguous translated residues. V3J clonotypes were defined as sequences sharing the same inferred V gene, J gene, and CDR3 amino acid sequence. The percentage overlap between two repertoires was calculated by dividing the number of shared unique clonotypes by the size of the smaller repertoire. Richness of each repertoire was evaluated using RTK rarefaction, the Chao1 estimator, and Recon v2.1 estimates of unobserved clonotypes. For all TCRbeta clonotypes obtained by the gDNA method from a handful of donors, generation probabilities were computed with OLGA. TCRdb obtained this table from immuneACCESS and retained in-frame rearrangements with V and J assigned. These tables miss some clones; where compared with another copy, unresolved V genes account for less than half of the shortfall, and the remainder is unexplained. V and J calls plus clone size are reproduced from that table; the DNA served to infer D and trimming. For this sample there are about 590,000 clones; around 95% appear just once. The biggest ten clones account for about 0.11% of the sample.

For the CD8 naive samples, CD45RO-negative cells were positively selected for CCR7, yielding a CD45RA+CCR7+ population from which TemRA cells were excluded. The donors were healthy, HIV-negative adults with no recently reported acute infections or vaccinations. All donors were Caucasian adults living in Nashville, Tennessee, USA. Blood was collected by leukapheresis, and PBMCs were isolated by Ficoll-Histopaque density gradient centrifugation and then cryopreserved in liquid nitrogen vapor phase. Purity and quantity of every magnetically sorted T cell population were checked by analytical flow cytometry. From each sorted fraction, genomic DNA was isolated and quantified by UV absorbance on a Nanodrop 2000c. In this sample, this clone turned up once. Its antigen is not yet known. There are no base qualities to consult, and no much larger clone falls within one base.

The sequenced sample consisted of naive CD8+ T cells sorted from blood. Interpreted using the paper, the cell subset or site label stands for: CD45RA+CCR7+. The sequence derives from a woman in her thirties in good health. Recombination linked TRBV2 to TRBJ2-6; 7 central bases correspond to TRBD1. The CDR3 region: CASSGDSFSGANVLTF. The DNA sequence is given as TGTGCCAGCAGTGGGGACAGTTTCTCTGGGGCCAACGTCCTGACTTTC.